This T cell receptor (beta chain) was recovered during a study of shared clonotypes between healthy human individuals. Whole-study findings and limits: A generally larger estimated richness was seen in naive subsets than in memory subsets. It was expected that sequencing depth would affect clonotype sharing among donors.

CDR3 size: 15 residues. V lost 11 bases, J lost 6 bases, and 23 bases lay in between. From germline, CDR1 is MNHNS and CDR2 SASEGT. The split of CD4+ cells yielded CD45RA+ naive and CD45RA-negative memory subsets. The authors ran the assay at deep level. TCRdb's copy holds only in-frame clones and misses some; the assay was immunoSEQ multiplex PCR. Altogether roughly 2.2 million clones are present, 90% to 95% being singletons, with the ten largest covering approximately 0.4%. Remarks on this clone: Its target is unknown.

Sequencing used naive CD4+ T cells from PBMCs. The subset here: CD45RA+ positively selected. The genes are TRBV6-1 and TRBJ2-1; possibly TRBD2 for D (6 bases). The sequence was obtained from a man aged 18 to 29 in good health. Some clones in this sample may be carry-over from other donors' samples. The DNA for the CDR3 is TGTGCCTCGGTGAAGCGGGTTCTACTTACCAATGAGCAGTTCTTC. Translating gives CASVKRVLLTNEQFF.